This T cell receptor beta chain stems from a study of T cell clonotyping in hematopoietic cell transplantation (dated by TCRdb to the early 2020s). About the investigation overall: A total of some 130 blood samples were gathered in the study from roughly 40 consecutive transplant recipients along with their related donors. Patients were recruited between 2015 and 2017 and followed until late 2020 or death.

The sample's time point label is to be understood as: 30 days after allo-HCT. Blood from recipients was drawn about 28 days before transplant and again at days 30, 100 and 180 after transplant. Nuclei Lysis Solution was used to extract genomic DNA from fresh or cryopreserved unfractionated peripheral blood mononuclear cells. The immunoSEQ assay, a bias-controlled multiplex PCR using V- and J-specific primers, was used to amplify TCR beta CDR3 regions from genomic DNA. In a second PCR step, the CDR3 amplicons were tagged with a proprietary barcode plus Illumina adapter sequences. An Illumina MiSeq instrument was used for sequencing of the CDR3 libraries. The source study handled its data this way. Export and quality control were performed with immunoSEQ Analyzer 3.0, and downstream analyses were performed with R Bioconductor and Immunarch. Repertoire metrics were calculated using only productive rearrangements within the normalized downsampled data set. Clonotypes larger than 5 templates in the normalized cohort were defined as pathologically expanded. The Inverse Simpson Index was used to measure repertoire diversity. CMV-specificity analyses were carried out on the non-normalized data set to capture all clonotypes. TCRdb retrieved this table from immuneACCESS and kept in-frame rearrangements only. Not all clones are present; in checked studies, unresolved V genes account for under half, and no reason is known for the remainder. That table supplies the V and J calls and clone size; D and trimming were determined from the DNA. The sample table holds some 10,000 clones, of which about half were seen once. In total, the top ten clones hold 8.5% of the sample.

Worth noting for this clone: The target of this receptor is not known. No much larger clonotype is one base removed from it; base qualities were not supplied.

V loses 5 bases, J loses 12 bases, and the germline ends lie 16 bases apart. According to the germline V gene (reference sequence), CDR1 reads SEHNR and CDR2 reads FQNEAQ. The CDR3 runs 13 residues from the cysteine to the phenylalanine. Just the 39-base CDR3 DNA is kept, in frame starting at base 1. Beyond this particular receptor, the publication reports: Recipient TCR diversity fell after transplant, with pathologically expanded clonotypes rising progressively from day 30 to day 180. Donor and pretransplant recipient Inverse Simpson Index values predicted broader posttransplant TCR repertoire diversity. Sample size was limited, and cells were not sorted, so CD4 and CD8 repertoire contributions could not be separated. Overlap with donor repertoires was found for only a small fraction of recipient repertoires, with over 95% found to appear de novo at the given depth.

The chain is assembled from TRBV7-9 and TRBJ1-4; TRBD1 could be the D gene, as 5 bases match. This TCR was recovered from a male patient aged 45-60 years who had an allogeneic stem cell transplant from an unrelated donor, so the T cells may come from the graft donor. Some clones in this sample may be carry-over from other donors' samples. The starting material was PBMCs, obtained 30 days after allogeneic stem cell transplant. The CDR3 has the sequence CASSPPAGQELFF. The DNA sequence is given as TGTGCCAGCAGCCCCCCCGCTGGACAAGAACTGTTTTTT.